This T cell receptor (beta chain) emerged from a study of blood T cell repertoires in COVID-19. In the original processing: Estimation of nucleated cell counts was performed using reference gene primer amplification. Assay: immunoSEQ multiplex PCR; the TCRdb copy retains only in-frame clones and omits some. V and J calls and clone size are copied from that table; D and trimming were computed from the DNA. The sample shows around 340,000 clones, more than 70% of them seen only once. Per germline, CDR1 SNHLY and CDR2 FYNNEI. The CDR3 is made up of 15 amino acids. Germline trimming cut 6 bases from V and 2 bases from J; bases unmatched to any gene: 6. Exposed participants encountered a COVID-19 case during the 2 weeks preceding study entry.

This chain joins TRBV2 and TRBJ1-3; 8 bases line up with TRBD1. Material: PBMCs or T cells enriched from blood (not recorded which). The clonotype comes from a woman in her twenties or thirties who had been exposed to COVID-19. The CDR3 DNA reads TGTGCCAGCAGCCATGACAGGGGACCTGGAAACACCATATATTTT. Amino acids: CASSHDRGPGNTIYF.